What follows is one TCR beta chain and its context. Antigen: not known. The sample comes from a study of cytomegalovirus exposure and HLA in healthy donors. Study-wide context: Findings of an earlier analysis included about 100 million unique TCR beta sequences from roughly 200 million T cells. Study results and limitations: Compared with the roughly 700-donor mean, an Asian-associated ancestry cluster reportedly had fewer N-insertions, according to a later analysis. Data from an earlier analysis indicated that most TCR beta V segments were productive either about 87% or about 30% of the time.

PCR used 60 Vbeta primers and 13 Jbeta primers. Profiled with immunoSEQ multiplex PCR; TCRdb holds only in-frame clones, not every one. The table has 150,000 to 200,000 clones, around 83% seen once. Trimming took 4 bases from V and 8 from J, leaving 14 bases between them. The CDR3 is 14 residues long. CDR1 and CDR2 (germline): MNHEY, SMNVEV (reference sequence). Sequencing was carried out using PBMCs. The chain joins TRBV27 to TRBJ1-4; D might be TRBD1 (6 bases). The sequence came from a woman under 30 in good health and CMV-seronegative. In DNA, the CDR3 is TGTGCCAGCAGTTCCGGGACACTTAAGGAAAAACTGTTTTTT. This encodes CASSSGTLKEKLFF.